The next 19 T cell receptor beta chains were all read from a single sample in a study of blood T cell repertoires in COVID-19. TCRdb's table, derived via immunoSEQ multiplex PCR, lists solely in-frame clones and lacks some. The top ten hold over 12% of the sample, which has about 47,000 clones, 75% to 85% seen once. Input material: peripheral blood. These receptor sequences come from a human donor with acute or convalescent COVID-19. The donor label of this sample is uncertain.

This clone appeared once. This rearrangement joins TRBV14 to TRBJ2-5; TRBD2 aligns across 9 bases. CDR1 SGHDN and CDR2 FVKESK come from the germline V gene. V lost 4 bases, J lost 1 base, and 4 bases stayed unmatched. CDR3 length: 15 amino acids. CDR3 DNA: TGTGCCAGCAGCCCGATTAGCGGGGGCCAAGAGACCCAGTACTTC. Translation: CASSPISGGQETQYF.

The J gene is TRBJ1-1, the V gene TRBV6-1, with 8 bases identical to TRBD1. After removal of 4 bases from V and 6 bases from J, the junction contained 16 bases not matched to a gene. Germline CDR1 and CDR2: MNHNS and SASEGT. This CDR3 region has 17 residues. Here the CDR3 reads CASSGRSQGATVPEAFF. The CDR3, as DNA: TGTGCCAGCAGTGGCCGTTCTCAGGGGGCTACTGTGCCTGAAGCTTTCTTT.

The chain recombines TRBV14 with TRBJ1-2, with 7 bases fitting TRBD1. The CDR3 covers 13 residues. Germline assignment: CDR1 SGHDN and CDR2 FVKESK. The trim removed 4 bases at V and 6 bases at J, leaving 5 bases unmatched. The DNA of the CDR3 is TGTGCCAGCAGCCGCATTACAGGGGATGGCTACACCTTC. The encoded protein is CASSRITGDGYTF. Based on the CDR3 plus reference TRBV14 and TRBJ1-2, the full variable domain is EAGVTQFPSHSVIEKGQTVTLRCDPISGHDNLYWYRRVMGKEIKFLLHFVKESKQDESGMPNNRFLAERTGGTYSTLKVQPAELEDSGVYFCASSRITGDGYTFGSGTRLTVV.

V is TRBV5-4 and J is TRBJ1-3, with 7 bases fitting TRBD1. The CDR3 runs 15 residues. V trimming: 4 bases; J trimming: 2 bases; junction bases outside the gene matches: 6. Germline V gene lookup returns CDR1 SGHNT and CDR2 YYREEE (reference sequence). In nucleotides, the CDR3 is TGTGCCAGCAGCCTAGGCAGGGGGGCTGGAAACACCATATATTTT. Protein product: CASSLGRGAGNTIYF.

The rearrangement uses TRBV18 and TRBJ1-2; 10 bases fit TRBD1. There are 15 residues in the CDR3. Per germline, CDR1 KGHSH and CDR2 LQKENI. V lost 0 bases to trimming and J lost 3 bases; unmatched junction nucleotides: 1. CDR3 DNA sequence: TGTGCCAGCTCACCACCCGGGACAGGGGACTATGGCTACACCTTC. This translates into CASSPPGTGDYGYTF.

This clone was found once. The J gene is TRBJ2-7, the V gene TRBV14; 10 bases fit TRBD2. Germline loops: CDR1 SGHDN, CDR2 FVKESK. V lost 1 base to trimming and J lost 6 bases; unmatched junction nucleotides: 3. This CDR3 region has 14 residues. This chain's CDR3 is CASSQALAGSEQYF. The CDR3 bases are TGTGCCAGCAGCCAAGCACTAGCGGGAAGCGAGCAGTACTTC.

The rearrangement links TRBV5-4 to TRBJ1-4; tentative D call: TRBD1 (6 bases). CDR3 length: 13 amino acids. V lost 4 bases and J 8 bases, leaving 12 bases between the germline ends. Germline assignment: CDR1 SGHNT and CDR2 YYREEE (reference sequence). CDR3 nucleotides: TGTGCCAGCAGCCTCAGGGGCGGCGAAAAACTGTTTTTT. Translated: CASSLRGGEKLFF.

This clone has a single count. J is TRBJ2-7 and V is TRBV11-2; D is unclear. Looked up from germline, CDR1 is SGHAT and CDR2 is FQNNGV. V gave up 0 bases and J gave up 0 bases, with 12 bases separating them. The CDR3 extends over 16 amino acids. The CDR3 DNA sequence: TGTGCCAGCAGCTTAGATACAGCCGTAAACTCCTACGAGCAGTACTTC. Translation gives CASSLDTAVNSYEQYF.

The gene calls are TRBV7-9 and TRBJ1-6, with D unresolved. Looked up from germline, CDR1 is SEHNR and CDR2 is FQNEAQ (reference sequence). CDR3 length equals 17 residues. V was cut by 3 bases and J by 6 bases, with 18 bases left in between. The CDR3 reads CASSFPPQSASNSPLHF. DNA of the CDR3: TGTGCCAGCAGCTTCCCCCCTCAGTCCGCAAGTAATTCACCCCTCCACTTT.

Written as DNA, the CDR3 is TGTGCCAGCAGTCCGGGACTAGCGGGAGGGTTTTTTCAGTACTTC. Translated: CASSPGLAGGFFQYF. The chain recombines TRBV4-2 with TRBJ2-4; 16 bases map to TRBD2. The junction had 7 bases not matched to a gene; V was cut back by 6 bases and J by 11 bases. Germline lookup yields CDR1 LGHNA and CDR2 YNFKEQ. CDR3 length: 15 amino acids.

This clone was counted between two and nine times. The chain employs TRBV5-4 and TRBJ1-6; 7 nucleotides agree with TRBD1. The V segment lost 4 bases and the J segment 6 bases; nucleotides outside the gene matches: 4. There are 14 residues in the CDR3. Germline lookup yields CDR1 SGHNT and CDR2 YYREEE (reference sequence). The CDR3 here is CASSQDRINSPLHF. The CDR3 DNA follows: TGTGCCAGCAGCCAGGACAGGATTAATTCACCCCTCCACTTT.

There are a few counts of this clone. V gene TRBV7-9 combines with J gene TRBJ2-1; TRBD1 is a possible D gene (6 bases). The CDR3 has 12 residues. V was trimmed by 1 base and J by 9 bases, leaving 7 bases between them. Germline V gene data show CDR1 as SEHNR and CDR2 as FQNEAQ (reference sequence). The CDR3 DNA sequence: TGTGCCAGCAGCTTAGGGGGGCTTGAGCAGTTCTTC. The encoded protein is CASSLGGLEQFF.

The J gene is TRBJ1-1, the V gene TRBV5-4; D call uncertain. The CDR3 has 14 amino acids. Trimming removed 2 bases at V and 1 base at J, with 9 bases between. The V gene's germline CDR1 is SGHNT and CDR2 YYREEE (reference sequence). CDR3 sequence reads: CASSFGGSNTEAFF. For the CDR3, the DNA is TGTGCCAGCAGCTTTGGCGGGTCGAACACTGAAGCTTTCTTT.

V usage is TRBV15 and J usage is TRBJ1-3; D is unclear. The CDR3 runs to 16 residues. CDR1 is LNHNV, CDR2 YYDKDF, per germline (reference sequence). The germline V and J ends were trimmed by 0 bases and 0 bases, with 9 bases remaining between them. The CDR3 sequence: CATSRDMGVSGNTIYF. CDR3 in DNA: TGTGCCACCAGCAGAGATATGGGAGTCTCTGGAAACACCATATATTTT.

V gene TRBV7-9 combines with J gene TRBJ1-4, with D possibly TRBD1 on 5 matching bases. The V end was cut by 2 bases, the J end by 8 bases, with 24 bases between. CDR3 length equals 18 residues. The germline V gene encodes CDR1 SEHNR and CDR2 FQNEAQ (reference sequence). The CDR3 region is CASSLRIGRSQGEEKLFF. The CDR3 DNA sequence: TGTGCCAGCAGCTTAAGGATCGGCCGGAGCCAGGGCGAAGAAAAACTGTTTTTT.

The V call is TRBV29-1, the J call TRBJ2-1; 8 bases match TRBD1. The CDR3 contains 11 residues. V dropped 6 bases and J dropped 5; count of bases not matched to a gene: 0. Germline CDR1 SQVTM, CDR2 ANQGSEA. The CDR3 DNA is TGCAGCGTGGACAGGGACAATGAGCAGTTCTTC. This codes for CSVDRDNEQFF.

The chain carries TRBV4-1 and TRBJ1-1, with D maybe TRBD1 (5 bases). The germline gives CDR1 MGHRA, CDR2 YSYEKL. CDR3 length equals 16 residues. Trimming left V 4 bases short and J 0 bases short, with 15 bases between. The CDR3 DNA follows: TGCGCCAGCAGCCCCCCGGCGGGGGGAGTGAACACTGAAGCTTTCTTT. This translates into CASSPPAGGVNTEAFF.

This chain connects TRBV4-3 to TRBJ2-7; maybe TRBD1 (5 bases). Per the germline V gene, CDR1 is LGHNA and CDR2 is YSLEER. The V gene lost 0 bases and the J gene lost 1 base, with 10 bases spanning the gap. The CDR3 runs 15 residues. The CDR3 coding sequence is TGCGCCAGCAGCCAAGACAGGGTCCCGTCCTACGAGCAGTACTTC. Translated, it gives CASSQDRVPSYEQYF.

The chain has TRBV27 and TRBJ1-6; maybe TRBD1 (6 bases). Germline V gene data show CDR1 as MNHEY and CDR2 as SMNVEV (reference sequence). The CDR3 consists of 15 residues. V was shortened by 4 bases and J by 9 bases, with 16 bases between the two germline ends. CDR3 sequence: CASSWSSQGSSPLHF. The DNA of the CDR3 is TGTGCCAGCAGTTGGTCAAGTCAGGGGAGTTCACCCCTCCACTTT.